Listed below are T cell receptor beta chains from one sample, sequenced in a study of OX40 agonist ivuxolimab in advanced cancers. Libraries were prepared by immunoSEQ multiplex PCR; TCRdb keeps only in-frame clonotypes and omits some of them. The data hold tens of thousands of clones, with approximately 81% observed a single time. The material was CD4+ or CD8+ T cells sorted from blood, obtained in a trial of the OX40 agonist ivuxolimab. The receptors come from an adult with an advanced solid tumor such as melanoma, head and neck, liver or kidney cancer. CDR3s include the opening cysteine and the closing phenylalanine or tryptophan. A D gene is named only where the DNA matches it firmly. Some rows have no size entry. The others give once, few or many, or a class for an expanded clone.

CDR3 DNA: TGTGCCAGCAGCGTAGAAAACAGTAGCGACTATGGCTACACCTTC; CDR3 protein: CASSVENSSDYGYTF; clone size: -; V gene: TRBV9; D gene: -; J gene: TRBJ1-2
CDR3 DNA: TGTGCCAGCAGCGGGCAGGGGCGAAACTATGGCTACACCTTC; CDR3 protein: CASSGQGRNYGYTF; clone size: -; V gene: TRBV27; D gene: -; J gene: TRBJ1-2
CDR3 DNA: TGTGCCAGCAGCTTAGTCCGGCAGGGGGCGATAGAAGAGACCCAGTACTTC; CDR3 protein: CASSLVRQGAIEETQYF; clone size: -; V gene: TRBV7-8; D gene: TRBD1; J gene: TRBJ2-5
CDR3 DNA: TGTGCCAGCAGTGAAGCGGCCTTTGAGGGGGCCCAGTACTTC; CDR3 protein: CASSEAAFEGAQYF; clone size: -; V gene: TRBV2; D gene: -; J gene: TRBJ2-5
CDR3 DNA: TGCGCCAGCAGCCAAGAGATGCTGGCAGGGGCTTATAATTCACCCCTCCACTTT; CDR3 protein: CASSQEMLAGAYNSPLHF; clone size: -; V gene: TRBV4-3; D gene: -; J gene: TRBJ1-6
CDR3 DNA: TGCGCCAGCAGCTTGGGACAGGGAACGACAGATACGCAGTATTTT; CDR3 protein: CASSLGQGTTDTQYF; clone size: few; V gene: TRBV5-1; D gene: TRBD1; J gene: TRBJ2-3
CDR3 DNA: TGCAGCGCCGTCCGAGCGGGGGGGCTCAATGAGCAGTTCTTC; CDR3 protein: CSAVRAGGLNEQFF; clone size: -; V gene: TRBV29-1; D gene: TRBD2; J gene: TRBJ2-1
CDR3 DNA: TGTGCCAGCAGCGTATCAGCCGAAAAAAATGAAAAACTGTTTTTT; CDR3 protein: CASSVSAEKNEKLFF; clone size: -; V gene: TRBV9; D gene: -; J gene: TRBJ1-4
CDR3 DNA: TGTGCCAGCAGCCAAGTAGGGCACAATGAGCAGTTCTTC; CDR3 protein: CASSQVGHNEQFF; clone size: -; V gene: TRBV14; D gene: -; J gene: TRBJ2-1
CDR3 DNA: TGTGCCACCAGCAGCGAGGGGACTAGCGATGGAACAGATACGCAGTATTTT; CDR3 protein: CATSSEGTSDGTDTQYF; clone size: -; V gene: TRBV15; D gene: TRBD2; J gene: TRBJ2-3
CDR3 DNA: TGTGCCAGCAGCCCAAAAACCGGGGCCGCCTATGGCTACACCTTC; CDR3 protein: CASSPKTGAAYGYTF; clone size: -; V gene: TRBV10-3; D gene: -; J gene: TRBJ1-2
CDR3 DNA: TGTGCCATCAGTGAATTAGGATCAAATCAGCCCCAGCATTTT; CDR3 protein: CAISELGSNQPQHF; clone size: -; V gene: TRBV10-3; D gene: -; J gene: TRBJ1-5
CDR3 DNA: TGTGCTAGTGGTCCCAGTTTCGGGGACACTGAAGCTTTCTTT; CDR3 protein: CASGPSFGDTEAFF; clone size: -; V gene: TRBV12-5; D gene: -; J gene: TRBJ1-1
CDR3 DNA: TGTGCCAGTAGTATAATTGGACAGGGAAATAATTCACCCCTCCACTTT; CDR3 protein: CASSIIGQGNNSPLHF; clone size: once; V gene: TRBV19; D gene: TRBD1; J gene: TRBJ1-6
CDR3 DNA: TGTGCCAGCAGTGCATCACAGGGTGGCACTGAAGCTTTCTTT; CDR3 protein: CASSASQGGTEAFF; clone size: -; V gene: TRBV28; D gene: -; J gene: TRBJ1-1
CDR3 DNA: TGTGCCAGCAGCTTGGTGGGGATCGGCACTGAAGCTTTCTTT; CDR3 protein: CASSLVGIGTEAFF; clone size: -; V gene: TRBV5-5; D gene: -; J gene: TRBJ1-1
CDR3 DNA: TGTGCCAGCGGGGCGGGGGGATACCAAGAGACCCAGTACTTC; CDR3 protein: CASGAGGYQETQYF; clone size: -; V gene: TRBV6-1; D gene: TRBD2; J gene: TRBJ2-5
CDR3 DNA: TGTGCCTGGAGCGGGACAGGGGATAGCTATGGCTACACCTTC; CDR3 protein: CAWSGTGDSYGYTF; clone size: -; V gene: TRBV30; D gene: TRBD1; J gene: TRBJ1-2
CDR3 DNA: TGTGCCAGCAGTTACGGGGGGGCCGGTGAGCAGTTCTTC; CDR3 protein: CASSYGGAGEQFF; clone size: -; V gene: TRBV6-5; D gene: -; J gene: TRBJ2-1
CDR3 DNA: TGTGCCAGCAACAACGGACTAGCGGGCACAGATACGCAGTATTTT; CDR3 protein: CASNNGLAGTDTQYF; clone size: -; V gene: TRBV6-6; D gene: TRBD2; J gene: TRBJ2-3
CDR3 DNA: TGTGCCAGCAGCTTGAAATACCACACTGAAGCTTTCTTT; CDR3 protein: CASSLKYHTEAFF; clone size: -; V gene: TRBV13; D gene: -; J gene: TRBJ1-1
CDR3 DNA: TGTGCCAGCAGCTTACTCGGGGGGGTCACCGGGGAGCTGTTTTTT; CDR3 protein: CASSLLGGVTGELFF; clone size: -; V gene: TRBV7-2; D gene: TRBD2; J gene: TRBJ2-2
CDR3 DNA: TGTGCCAGCTTTCCATTCCCAGGGTTGGCCGGGGAGCTGTTTTTT; CDR3 protein: CASFPFPGLAGELFF; clone size: -; V gene: TRBV7-6; D gene: -; J gene: TRBJ2-2
CDR3 DNA: TGTGCCAGCAGCCCTAGCGGGGGGGCAGGAGATACGCAGTATTTT; CDR3 protein: CASSPSGGAGDTQYF; clone size: -; V gene: TRBV7-2; D gene: TRBD2; J gene: TRBJ2-3
CDR3 DNA: TGTGCCAGCAGCTGGGCTGGGGATCGGGACACTGAAGCTTTCTTT; CDR3 protein: CASSWAGDRDTEAFF; clone size: -; V gene: TRBV7-2; D gene: -; J gene: TRBJ1-1
CDR3 DNA: TGTGCCAGCAGTTACCGGGGGGGATTTGAAAAACTGTTTTTT; CDR3 protein: CASSYRGGFEKLFF; clone size: -; V gene: TRBV6-5; D gene: -; J gene: TRBJ1-4
CDR3 DNA: TGTGCCAGCAGCGTAGGTAGCGGGGAGATCGGGGAGCTGTTTTTT; CDR3 protein: CASSVGSGEIGELFF; clone size: -; V gene: TRBV9; D gene: TRBD2; J gene: TRBJ2-2
CDR3 DNA: TGTGCCAGTAGAGACAGCGGACTTAGCAATCAGCCCCAGCATTTT; CDR3 protein: CASRDSGLSNQPQHF; clone size: once; V gene: TRBV19; D gene: -; J gene: TRBJ1-5
CDR3 DNA: TGCGCCAGCAGCCAAGAGAACAGGGATACCGGGGAGCTGTTTTTT; CDR3 protein: CASSQENRDTGELFF; clone size: -; V gene: TRBV4-3; D gene: -; J gene: TRBJ2-2
CDR3 DNA: TGTGCCAGCAGTTACTCCGACACGGTCTACGAGCAGTACTTC; CDR3 protein: CASSYSDTVYEQYF; clone size: once; V gene: TRBV6-5; D gene: -; J gene: TRBJ2-7
CDR3 DNA: TGTGCCAGCAGTGGCTGGACGAGCCCCGCGGGGGAGACCCAGTACTTC; CDR3 protein: CASSGWTSPAGETQYF; clone size: -; V gene: TRBV25-1; D gene: -; J gene: TRBJ2-5
CDR3 DNA: TGCGCCAGCAGCCAAGATGGTGGGCGGGAGACCCAGTACTTC; CDR3 protein: CASSQDGGRETQYF; clone size: -; V gene: TRBV4-1; D gene: -; J gene: TRBJ2-5
CDR3 DNA: TGTGCCAGCAGCCCCAGAGAGACTGAAGCTTTCTTT; CDR3 protein: CASSPRETEAFF; clone size: -; V gene: TRBV11-2; D gene: -; J gene: TRBJ1-1
CDR3 DNA: TGTGCCAGCTCCTGGGCCAACGTCCTGACTTTC; CDR3 protein: CASSWANVLTF; clone size: -; V gene: TRBV2; D gene: -; J gene: TRBJ2-6
CDR3 DNA: TGTGCCAGCTCACCAACTCGAGGCAGCCTGGGAGAAAAACTGTTTTTT; CDR3 protein: CASSPTRGSLGEKLFF; clone size: few; V gene: TRBV18; D gene: -; J gene: TRBJ1-4
CDR3 DNA: TGTGCCAGCAGGGCCCCCCTCTCCGGGACAGGGGACACCGGGGAGCTGTTTTTT; CDR3 protein: CASRAPLSGTGDTGELFF; clone size: -; V gene: TRBV9; D gene: TRBD1; J gene: TRBJ2-2
CDR3 DNA: TGTGCCAGCAGCTCTAGTCCAGATACGCAGTATTTT; CDR3 protein: CASSSSPDTQYF; clone size: -; V gene: TRBV11-2; D gene: -; J gene: TRBJ2-3
CDR3 DNA: TGTGCCAGCAGCCCCGGTCGGTCTGGAAACACCATATATTTT; CDR3 protein: CASSPGRSGNTIYF; clone size: -; V gene: TRBV28; D gene: -; J gene: TRBJ1-3
CDR3 DNA: TGTGCCAGCAGCTTAACAGGGAGGGGACTCCATGAGCAGTTCTTC; CDR3 protein: CASSLTGRGLHEQFF; clone size: -; V gene: TRBV5-6; D gene: -; J gene: TRBJ2-1
CDR3 DNA: TGTGCCTGCCTCTCCTCGGGGGACACTGAAGCTTTCTTT; CDR3 protein: CACLSSGDTEAFF; clone size: -; V gene: TRBV30; D gene: -; J gene: TRBJ1-1
CDR3 DNA: TGTGCCAGCAGCGACCGGGACAGGGAGGGTGAGCAGTTCTTC; CDR3 protein: CASSDRDREGEQFF; clone size: -; V gene: TRBV13; D gene: TRBD1; J gene: TRBJ2-1
CDR3 DNA: TGTGCCAGCAGCTTGGGGGAAAATCAGCCCCAGCATTTT; CDR3 protein: CASSLGENQPQHF; clone size: -; V gene: TRBV5-6; D gene: -; J gene: TRBJ1-5
CDR3 DNA: TGTGCCAGCAGCCTGGTGGGGAAGGGGGATACGCAGTATTTT; CDR3 protein: CASSLVGKGDTQYF; clone size: -; V gene: TRBV5-6; D gene: -; J gene: TRBJ2-3
CDR3 DNA: TGTGCCAGCAGTTTCCCCGGACGGATGAACACTGAAGCTTTCTTT; CDR3 protein: CASSFPGRMNTEAFF; clone size: -; V gene: TRBV6-5; D gene: -; J gene: TRBJ1-1
CDR3 DNA: TGTGCCAGCAGCGTAGCAGGGGGCGGGCTGTACACAGATACGCAGTATTTT; CDR3 protein: CASSVAGGGLYTDTQYF; clone size: -; V gene: TRBV9; D gene: TRBD1; J gene: TRBJ2-3
CDR3 DNA: TGTGCCAGCAGTGATAGGGCTTCGGTAGCCGGCTATGGCTACACCTTC; CDR3 protein: CASSDRASVAGYGYTF; clone size: -; V gene: TRBV25-1; D gene: -; J gene: TRBJ1-2
CDR3 DNA: TGTGCCAGCAGATCCGGGACACTGGGAAACACCATATATTTT; CDR3 protein: CASRSGTLGNTIYF; clone size: once; V gene: TRBV5-6; D gene: -; J gene: TRBJ1-3
CDR3 DNA: TGTGCCAGCAGCGTAGGGTTCGGAGAGACCCAGTACTTC; CDR3 protein: CASSVGFGETQYF; clone size: -; V gene: TRBV9; D gene: -; J gene: TRBJ2-5
CDR3 DNA: TGTGCCAGCAGTTACTCTCACCTCTACGAGCAGTACTTC; CDR3 protein: CASSYSHLYEQYF; clone size: -; V gene: TRBV6-6; D gene: -; J gene: TRBJ2-7
CDR3 DNA: TGTGCCAGCGGCCCCCTCGGGGGGCAAAACTATGGCTACACCTTC; CDR3 protein: CASGPLGGQNYGYTF; clone size: -; V gene: TRBV27; D gene: -; J gene: TRBJ1-2
CDR3 DNA: TGTGCCAGTACCCTGGGCAGAGGCACTGAAGCTTTCTTT; CDR3 protein: CASTLGRGTEAFF; clone size: -; V gene: TRBV19; D gene: -; J gene: TRBJ1-1
CDR3 DNA: TGTGCCAGCAGCCCCGACGGACTTCAGAACACTGAAGCTTTCTTT; CDR3 protein: CASSPDGLQNTEAFF; clone size: -; V gene: TRBV7-9; D gene: -; J gene: TRBJ1-1
CDR3 DNA: TGTGCCAGCAGCTTTTTAGGAGGGGGGCAAGAGACCCAGTACTTC; CDR3 protein: CASSFLGGGQETQYF; clone size: few; V gene: TRBV11-2; D gene: -; J gene: TRBJ2-5
CDR3 DNA: TGTGCCAGCAGTTTTTCGGACCAACCGCTGCAGTACTTC; CDR3 protein: CASSFSDQPLQYF; clone size: -; V gene: TRBV28; D gene: -; J gene: TRBJ2-7
CDR3 DNA: TGTGCCAGCAGCGGGGACAGGGGTTTCCAGCCCCAGCATTTT; CDR3 protein: CASSGDRGFQPQHF; clone size: -; V gene: TRBV7-9; D gene: TRBD1; J gene: TRBJ1-5
CDR3 DNA: TGTGCCAGCAGGGCCAGGAGGGGTTGGACTGAAGCTTTCTTT; CDR3 protein: CASRARRGWTEAFF; clone size: -; V gene: TRBV28; D gene: -; J gene: TRBJ1-1
CDR3 DNA: TGTGCCAGCAGCTTAGCCCCGGCCGCCCCTGAAGCTTTCTTT; CDR3 protein: CASSLAPAAPEAFF; clone size: -; V gene: TRBV13; D gene: -; J gene: TRBJ1-1